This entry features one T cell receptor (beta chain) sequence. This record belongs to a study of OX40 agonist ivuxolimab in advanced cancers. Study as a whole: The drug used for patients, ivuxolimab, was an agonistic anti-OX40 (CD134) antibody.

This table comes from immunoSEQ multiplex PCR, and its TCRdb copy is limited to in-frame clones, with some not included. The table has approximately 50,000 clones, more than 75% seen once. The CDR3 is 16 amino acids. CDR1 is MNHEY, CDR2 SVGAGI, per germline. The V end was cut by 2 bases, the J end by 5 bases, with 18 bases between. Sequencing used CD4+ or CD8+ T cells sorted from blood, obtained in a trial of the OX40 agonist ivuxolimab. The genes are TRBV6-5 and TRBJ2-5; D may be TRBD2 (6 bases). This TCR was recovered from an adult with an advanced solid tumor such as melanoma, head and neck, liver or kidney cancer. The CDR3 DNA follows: TGTGCCAGCAGTTACGGATCGGGAGCTCGCTCTGAGACCCAGTACTTC. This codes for CASSYGSGARSETQYF.